The clone carrying this T cell receptor beta chain was found many times. The target antigen is unknown. The data were taken from a study of glioma-infiltrating T cells. Using RNA template, CDR3s of TCR alpha and beta were amplified with iRepertoire arm-PCR. Input was 100-400 ng of tissue mRNA or PBMC total RNA. TCRdb reprocessed the multiplex PCR reads with MiXCR, giving one entry per CDR3 protein. The sample holds 100,000 to 150,000 distinct CDR3 sequences; roughly 24% are singletons and the top ten take 12% to 15%. Germline V CDR1 and CDR2: MGHRA, YSYEKL. The V end lost 1 base, the J end lost 1 base, and 9 bases lay between the germline ends. There are 15 residues in the CDR3. General observations from the study: Tissue and blood shared very few CDR3 sequences. Non-neoplastic patients had below-expected tissue-blood divergence, while all gliomas exceeded expectation.

Sequencing was carried out using glioma tissue, nonneoplastic brain tissue, or PBMCs (not recorded which). The rearrangement uses TRBV4-1 and TRBJ2-3, with D uncertain. The receptor was derived from a human donor with low-grade glioma or glioblastoma, undergoing nonglioma brain surgery, or in good health (not recorded which). For the CDR3, the DNA is TGCGCCAGCAGCCAAGGAGAAGGGCGCACAGATACGCAGTATTTT. This codes for CASSQGEGRTDTQYF.